This entry lists 13 T cell receptor beta chains sequenced from one sample in a study of radiotherapy plus CTLA-4 blockade in lung cancer. Sequencing was performed with immunoSEQ multiplex PCR; in TCRdb, only in-frame clones are kept and a portion is missing. Altogether some 41,000 clones are present, roughly 67% being singletons, with the ten largest covering around a quarter. The source material was peripheral blood, sampled from a patient treated with radiotherapy plus ipilimumab. These receptors were obtained from a human donor with non-small cell lung cancer who had a partial response to radiotherapy plus ipilimumab.

The genes are TRBV7-9 and TRBJ1-1; possible D gene TRBD1, 5 bases. The CDR3 loop spans 14 amino acids. V was pared by 2 bases and J by 1 base, with 8 bases between. Germline CDR1 is SEHNR and CDR2 is FQNEAQ (reference sequence). The CDR3 DNA reads as TGTGCCAGCAGCTTAACTGGGGCGAACACTGAAGCTTTCTTT. This translates into CASSLTGANTEAFF.

The gene calls are TRBV5-1 and TRBJ2-1; maybe TRBD1 (6 bases). Trimming left V 2 bases short and J 7 bases short, with 7 bases between. Germline CDR1 and CDR2: SGHRS and YFSETQ. The length of the CDR3 is 12 residues. The DNA of the CDR3 is TGCGCCAGCAGCTTACAGGGTAATGAGCAGTTCTTC. Its protein product is CASSLQGNEQFF.

This chain uses TRBV7-2 with TRBJ2-7, with a tentative D call TRBD2 (5 bases). The germline V and J ends were trimmed by 3 bases and 2 bases, with 11 bases remaining between them. The CDR3 runs to 14 residues. The germline V gene encodes CDR1 SGHTA and CDR2 FQGNSA. The CDR3 here is CASSFFNGAYEQYF. CDR3 DNA sequence: TGTGCCAGCAGCTTCTTTAACGGGGCCTACGAGCAGTACTTC.

The chain carries TRBV7-2 and TRBJ1-1; possible D gene TRBD1, 6 bases. Germline CDR1 and CDR2: SGHTA and FQGNSA. CDR3 size: 14 residues. V was shortened by 4 bases and J by 5 bases, with 14 bases between the two germline ends. CDR3 nucleotides: TGTGCCAGCAGCTGGTGGACAGTGAGGACTGAAGCTTTCTTT. Translation gives CASSWWTVRTEAFF.

The V and J genes are TRBV13 and TRBJ2-3; perhaps TRBD2 as D (5 bases). The V gene lost 6 bases and the J gene lost 6 bases, with 16 bases spanning the gap. CDR1 is PRHDT and CDR2 is FYEKMQ in the germline V gene (reference sequence). The CDR3 has 14 amino acids. The CDR3 DNA reads as TGTGCCAGCAGTTCGGGAAGGGCCTTCGATACGCAGTATTTT. Translating gives CASSSGRAFDTQYF.

The chain joins TRBV13 to TRBJ1-2; maybe TRBD1 (6 bases). CDR3 length equals 15 residues. V gave up 5 bases and J gave up 4 bases, with 17 bases separating them. CDR1 PRHDT and CDR2 FYEKMQ come from the germline V gene (reference sequence). In DNA form, the CDR3 reads TGTGCCAGCAGCCGGACAGATTCAACTTCCTATGGCTACACCTTC. Its translation is CASSRTDSTSYGYTF.

The chain has TRBV7-2 and TRBJ2-1, with 9 nucleotides matching TRBD2. Germline CDR1 SGHTA, CDR2 FQGNSA. V shed 1 base, J shed 8 bases, and the junction held 9 bases outside the gene matches. This CDR3 has 16 residues. The CDR3 nucleotides read TGTGCCAGCAGCTTAGGGGGGTTGCGGGAGGGCTATGAGCAGTTCTTC. As protein: CASSLGGLREGYEQFF.

The chain joins TRBV4-2 to TRBJ2-2, with D perhaps matching TRBD2 (6 bases). V lost 4 bases to trimming and J lost 4 bases, with 13 bases between them. The CDR3 length is 15 residues. The germline V gene has CDR1 LGHNA and CDR2 YNFKEQ. CDR3 bases: TGTGCCAGCAGCCGGGGGACTCGTTCCACCGGGGAGCTGTTTTTT. Translated, it gives CASSRGTRSTGELFF.

This clone came up a few times. The chain joins TRBV6-5 to TRBJ2-7, with D uncertain. Trimming cost V 8 bases and J 2 bases, with 10 bases left between them. Germline V lookup: CDR1 MNHEY, CDR2 SVGAGI. The CDR3 runs to 12 residues. CDR3 nucleotides: TGTGCCAGCCACTTAGGAGCCTACGAGCAGTACTTC. Translated, it gives CASHLGAYEQYF.

V is TRBV19 and J is TRBJ2-4; TRBD1 agrees at 8 bases. The CDR3 is 16 residues long. Germline V gene data show CDR1 as LNHDA and CDR2 as SQIVND (reference sequence). The ends lost 5 bases at V and 0 bases at J; junction bases unmatched: 6. The CDR3 nucleotides are TGTGCCAGTAGTTACGCAGGGGGCTTAGCCAAAAACATTCAGTACTTC. Amino acids: CASSYAGGLAKNIQYF.

The rearrangement uses TRBV7-6 and TRBJ2-7; D is perhaps TRBD2 (5 bases). CDR3 size: 17 residues. The germline V gene encodes CDR1 SGHVS and CDR2 FNYEAQ. Between the trimmed V and J ends, which lost 5 bases and 2 bases, there was a span of 22 bases. This CDR3 is CASSRQPAFGITYEQYF. The DNA for the CDR3 is TGTGCCAGCAGCCGTCAACCTGCATTCGGGATTACCTACGAGCAGTACTTC.

The V and J genes are TRBV7-8 and TRBJ2-2; D not certain. Trimming pared 0 bases from V and 1 base from J, leaving 3 bases between. CDR1 and CDR2 from the germline V gene are SGHVS and FQNEAQ. CDR3 length: 14 amino acids. DNA of the CDR3: TGTGCCAGCAGCTTAGCCGGGAACACCGGGGAGCTGTTTTTT. Amino acids: CASSLAGNTGELFF.

Remarks on this clone: The same CDR3 is also encoded by other DNA sequences in this sample. The chain employs TRBV2 and TRBJ1-4, with 9 bases that match TRBD1. This CDR3 is 20 amino acids long. Germline V gene lookup returns CDR1 SNHLY and CDR2 FYNNEI. The J segment lost 2 bases and the V segment lost 8 bases, leaving 21 bases of the junction unmatched. The DNA of the CDR3 is TGTGCCAGCCATCCCCTCCCCCCCGGAACAGGGGGCGTGACTAATGAAAAACTGTTTTTT. The encoded protein is CASHPLPPGTGGVTNEKLFF.